This TCR beta chain was observed in a study of blood T cell repertoires in COVID-19. Overall study: Collection of acute and convalescent COVID-19 samples took place in the United States, Italy and Spain. The cDNA or gDNA used as material had been derived from T cells, B-cell-depleted T cells, or PBMCs.

In the original workflow: Quantification of nucleated cells was approximated via reference gene primer amplification. Here immunoSEQ multiplex PCR was the method, and the copy in TCRdb shows in-frame clones only, minus some. V and J calls and clone size follow that table, whereas D and trimming were derived from the DNA. The profile covers 150,000 to 200,000 clones, with 80% to 95% appearing a single time and 4.5% to 5.5% taken by the ten largest. This clonotype was sampled from a woman aged 50 to 60 with acute or convalescent COVID-19. The sample was peripheral blood.

The CDR3 here is CASTQRVGGRARETQYF. The CDR3 DNA reads TGTGCCAGCACTCAACGCGTGGGCGGGAGGGCCAGGGAGACCCAGTACTTC. V gene TRBV28 combines with J gene TRBJ2-5, with 9 bases fitting TRBD2. Per the germline V gene, CDR1 is MDHEN and CDR2 is SYDVKM. This CDR3 is 17 amino acids long. Unmatched junction bases numbered 17, after V lost 7 bases and J lost 5 bases.